These 29 T cell receptor beta chains share one sample of origin, sequenced in a study of post-analysis software for immune sequencing data. Overall study findings and caveats: Higher frequency in patients than in controls was seen for roughly five TRBV segments, with TRBV5-6, TRBV5-1 and TRBV20-1 among them.

Incorporated into the TCR beta cDNA libraries were unique molecular identifiers, which served to reduce PCR and sequencing biases. TCRdb reprocessed the PCR reads with MiXCR, giving one entry per CDR3 protein. The sample shows 400,000 to 500,000 distinct CDR3 sequences, about 40% of them seen only once. Their target antigens are unknown. Material for sequencing was blood. The source is a girl aged 2-10 years with multiple sclerosis.

The gene calls are TRBV5-5 and TRBJ2-5, with D uncertain. The CDR3 runs 14 residues. Per germline, CDR1 SGHKS and CDR2 YYEKEE (reference sequence). V was pared by 0 bases and J by 1 base, with 7 bases between. CDR3 coding DNA: TGTGCCAGCAGCTTGGGATATTCCCAAGAGACCCAGTACTTC. Its translation: CASSLGYSQETQYF.

The genes are TRBV27 and TRBJ1-4; 11 bases fit TRBD1. This CDR3 region has 16 residues. CDR1 MNHEY and CDR2 SMNVEV come from the germline V gene (reference sequence). Trimming cost V 5 bases and J 2 bases; bases outside gene matches: 4. The CDR3 nucleotides read TGTGCCAGCAGTCCCGGACAGGGGGCGACTAATGAAAAACTGTTTTTT. Encoded protein: CASSPGQGATNEKLFF.

This clonotype has more than one count but fewer than ten. The gene calls are TRBV6-2 or TRBV6-3 and TRBJ2-7, with 9 bases matching TRBD1. The CDR3 is 13 residues long. CDR1 and CDR2 from the germline V gene are MNHEY and SVGEGT. With 3 bases clipped from V and 6 bases from J, the junction kept 3 bases outside the gene matches. The CDR3 spells CASSYDRGFEQYF. The CDR3 DNA reads as TGTGCCAGCAGTTATGACAGGGGGTTCGAGCAGTACTTC.

A few counts support this clonotype. The chain has TRBV4-1 and TRBJ1-4; D call uncertain. CDR1 is MGHRA and CDR2 is YSYEKL in the germline V gene. CDR3 size: 13 residues. The V gene lost 3 bases and the J gene lost 8 bases, with 10 bases spanning the gap. In DNA, the CDR3 is TGCGCCAGCAGCCAGCTTGCTGCGGAAAAACTGTTTTTT. This translates into CASSQLAAEKLFF.

This clonotype appeared a few times. This rearrangement joins TRBV5-1 to TRBJ1-1; tentatively, D is TRBD1 (5 bases). V lost 4 bases to trimming and J lost 4 bases, with 14 bases between them. The CDR3 runs to 14 residues. Germline CDR1 is SGHRS and CDR2 is YFSETQ. The CDR3 loop reads CASSHGEGTTEAFF. The CDR3 coding sequence is TGCGCCAGCAGCCACGGGGAGGGGACCACTGAAGCTTTCTTT.

The chain uses TRBV20-1 and TRBJ2-1; 11 bases are shared with TRBD2. The CDR3 covers 15 residues. After removal of 2 bases from V and 6 bases from J, the junction contained 6 bases not matched to a gene. Germline-derived CDR1 and CDR2 are DFQATT and SNEGSKA (reference sequence). Here the CDR3 DNA reads TGCAGTGCTAGACTCGGACTAGCGGGTTGCAATGAGCAGTTCTTC. This codes for CSARLGLAGCNEQFF.

The gene calls are TRBV10-3 and TRBJ2-3; 7 bases match TRBD1. Unmatched junction bases numbered 5, after V lost 6 bases and J lost 5 bases. This CDR3 comprises 13 residues. Germline V lookup: CDR1 ENHRY, CDR2 SYGVKD. CDR3 in DNA: TGTGCCATCAGAGACAGGGAAGGAGATACGCAGTATTTT. Its protein product is CAIRDREGDTQYF.

This clonotype was counted a few times. This rearrangement joins TRBV20-1 to TRBJ2-7; D perhaps matches TRBD1 (6 bases). V dropped 0 bases and J dropped 5 bases, with 11 bases sitting between them. Germline V gives CDR1 DFQATT, CDR2 SNEGSKA (reference sequence). The CDR3 consists of 13 residues. In DNA form, the CDR3 reads TGCAGTGCTAGAGATACTAGACAGGACGAGCAGTACTTC. The encoded protein is CSARDTRQDEQYF.

About this clonotype: One end of the junction does not line up with germline, which may come from a read error. This chain connects TRBV4-1 to TRBJ1-1; TRBD1 agrees at 8 bases. The CDR3 covers 16 residues. Germline CDR1 is MGHRA and CDR2 is YSYEKL. CDR3 nucleotides: TGCGCGAGCAGGGGGGGCAGGGGGCTTATGAACACTGAAGCTTTCTTT. Translation: CASRGGRGLMNTEAFF.

V usage is TRBV28 and J usage is TRBJ2-5, with a tentative D call TRBD2 (5 bases). The CDR3 extends over 16 amino acids. CDR1 is MDHEN and CDR2 is SYDVKM in the germline V gene. With 3 bases removed from V and 0 bases from J, the gap between germline ends came to 14 bases. CDR3 DNA: TGTGCCAGCAGTTTCCTAGCAGACCAGTACCAAGAGACCCAGTACTTC. The encoded protein is CASSFLADQYQETQYF.

With respect to this clonotype: One base away lies a much larger clone, so this may be a sequencing read error. The rearrangement links TRBV7-9 to TRBJ2-1, with D uncertain. The CDR3 is 13 amino acids. CDR1 SEHNR and CDR2 FQNEAQ come from the germline V gene (reference sequence). The CDR3 reads CAGSPVLKWEQFF. CDR3 coding DNA: TGTGCCGGCAGCCCCGTTTTGAAGTGGGAGCAGTTCTTC. The full variable domain, completed using reference TRBV7-9 and TRBJ2-1, is DTGVSQNPRHKITKRGQNVTFRCDPISEHNRLYWYRQTLGQGPEFLTYFQNEAQLEKSRLLSDRFSAERPKGSFSTLEIQRTEQGDSAMYLCAGSPVLKWEQFFGPGTRLTVL.

Only a few counts were recorded for this clonotype. V and J are TRBV25-1 and TRBJ2-6, with 10 positions matching TRBD1. The length of the CDR3 is 17 residues. In germline, CDR1 is MGHDK, CDR2 SYGVNS. J gave up 0 bases and V 3 bases, and 2 bases lay outside the gene matches. This CDR3 reads CASSDRTGGSGANVLTF. The CDR3, as DNA: TGTGCCAGCAGTGATAGGACAGGGGGCTCTGGGGCCAACGTCCTGACTTTC.

This clonotype has more than one count but fewer than ten. The gene calls are TRBV11-2 and TRBJ1-2; D not certain. Germline assignment: CDR1 SGHAT and CDR2 FQNNGV. Trimming took off 4 bases at V and 4 bases at J, with 13 bases between the two ends. The CDR3 extends over 14 amino acids. Written as DNA, the CDR3 is TGTGCCAGCAGCTCCATAGGGAAGGGCTATGGCTACACCTTC. Encoded protein: CASSSIGKGYGYTF.

This clonotype appeared a single time. V is TRBV3-1 and J is TRBJ2-7, with TRBD1 matching 10 bases. The DNA matches TRBJ2-5 better at its end, which makes the J call doubtful. CDR1 is LGHDT and CDR2 is YNNKEL in the germline V gene (reference sequence). The CDR3 totals 16 residues. The CDR3: CASSQGLGTGEETQYF. The CDR3 coding sequence is TGTGCCAGCAGCCAAGGATTGGGGACAGGGGAGGAGACCCAGTACTTC.

This clonotype was observed once. The gene calls are TRBV10-1 and TRBJ2-1; D is possibly TRBD1 or TRBD2 (6 bases each). The CDR3 is made up of 14 amino acids. CDR1 is WNHNN and CDR2 is SYGVQD in the germline V gene (reference sequence). Trimming took off 4 bases at V and 6 bases at J, with 13 bases between the two ends. The DNA of the CDR3 is TGCGCCAGCAGTGCGTCTGGAGGGGGCAATGAGCAGTTCTTC. It is translated as CASSASGGGNEQFF.

This clonotype was detected a few times. This chain joins TRBV11-2 and TRBJ1-5; TRBD1 matches 7 bases. CDR1 and CDR2 (germline): SGHAT, FQNNGV. Germline trimming cut 0 bases from V and 5 bases from J; bases unmatched to any gene: 4. The CDR3 covers 15 residues. Here the CDR3 reads CASSLDRQGDQPQHF. CDR3 coding DNA: TGTGCCAGCAGCTTAGATCGGCAGGGGGATCAGCCCCAGCATTTT.

This clonotype was seen a handful of times. This chain joins TRBV6-6 and TRBJ2-7; 10 nucleotides line up with TRBD1. This CDR3 contains 15 residues. V was clipped by 5 bases and J by 2 bases; unmatched bases: 6. Per the germline V gene, CDR1 is MNHNY and CDR2 is SVGAGI (reference sequence). CDR3 coding DNA: TGTGCCAGCAGTCCCCGACAGGGGGCCGCCTACGAGCAGTACTTC. Its translation is CASSPRQGAAYEQYF.

This clonotype was observed a handful of times. CDR3 sequence (DNA): TGTGCCAGCAGCTCCAACGGGGGGGTGTCCCAAGAGACCCAGTACTTC. Translated, it gives CASSSNGGVSQETQYF. The V and J genes are TRBV11-1 and TRBJ2-5; 8 nucleotides match TRBD2. CDR3 length: 16 amino acids. The V gene's germline CDR1 is SGHAT and CDR2 FQDESV (reference sequence). The J segment lost 1 base and the V segment lost 4 bases, leaving 8 bases of the junction unmatched.

The V gene is TRBV5-5, the J gene TRBJ2-7, with 10 bases identical to TRBD1. V lost 4 bases and J lost 9; bases outside the gene matches: 13. CDR3 length: 15 amino acids. In germline, CDR1 is SGHKS, CDR2 YYEKEE (reference sequence). This CDR3 reads CASSGRDRGDNGQYF. The CDR3 region has the DNA TGTGCCAGCAGCGGCCGGGACAGGGGAGACAATGGGCAGTACTTC.

This clonotype was counted a few times. The V gene is TRBV6-1, the J gene TRBJ2-7; the D is unclear. Germline V gene lookup returns CDR1 MNHNS and CDR2 SASEGT. The CDR3 runs to 15 residues. Trimming took 0 bases from V and 9 from J, leaving 18 bases between them. CDR3 bases: TGTGCCAGCAGTGAAGCCCCGGTCCCTCTGGACGGGCAGTACTTC. Protein sequence: CASSEAPVPLDGQYF.

The chain carries TRBV12-3 or TRBV12-4 and TRBJ1-6; D gene ambiguous. The CDR3 runs 13 residues. The V gene lost 6 bases and the J gene lost 18 bases, with 21 bases spanning the gap. The CDR3 nucleotides read TGTGCCAGCAGCCTAGGGCCTCCTAGCCGCCCCCACTTT. Translating it yields CASSLGPPSRPHF.

The table lists this clonotype with a few counts. V gene TRBV7-2 combines with J gene TRBJ2-1, with TRBD2 matching over 11 bases. The CDR3 runs 18 residues. Trimming removed 5 bases from V and 1 base from J; junction bases left unmatched: 10. CDR1 and CDR2 from the germline V gene are SGHTA and FQGNSA. CDR3 protein: CASSHRPTSGRSYNEQFF. CDR3 coding DNA: TGTGCCAGCAGCCACCGACCTACTAGCGGGAGATCCTACAATGAGCAGTTCTTC.

This clonotype was seen just once. CDR3 coding DNA: TGCGCCAGCAGCCAGACTAGCGGGAGGTGGGGCACAGATACGCAGTATTTT. Encoded protein: CASSQTSGRWGTDTQYF. The rearrangement links TRBV4-3 to TRBJ2-3; 13 bases match TRBD2. Germline CDR1 and CDR2: LGHNA and YSLEER. The CDR3 is 17 residues long. J lost 1 base, V lost 3 bases, and 4 bases had no gene match.

The rearrangement links TRBV20-1 to TRBJ2-1, with 14 bases matching TRBD2. This CDR3 is built from 16 residues. V dropped 6 bases and J dropped 4; count of bases not matched to a gene: 8. Germline V gene sequence: CDR1 DFQATT, CDR2 SNEGSKA (reference sequence). The CDR3 DNA reads as TGCAGTGCCCCCCGACTAGCGGGGGGGACTTACAATGAGCAGTTCTTC. Residues: CSAPRLAGGTYNEQFF.

The V gene is TRBV5-1, the J gene TRBJ2-1; D gene unclear. Trimming shortened V by 0 bases and J by 6 bases, and 7 bases separated the two germline ends. Germline values: CDR1 SGHRS, CDR2 YFSETQ. CDR3 length: 13 amino acids. CDR3 DNA sequence: TGCGCCAGCAGCTTGGGTGGGGTCAATGAGCAGTTCTTC. This sequence encodes CASSLGGVNEQFF.

The chain employs TRBV20-1 and TRBJ2-7; 8 nucleotides line up with TRBD2. The germline V gene encodes CDR1 DFQATT and CDR2 SNEGSKA (reference sequence). The V gene end was trimmed by 4 bases and the J gene end by 3 bases; junction bases not matched to a gene: 8. There are 14 residues in the CDR3. The CDR3 spells CSAKTSATGYEQYF. CDR3 coding DNA: TGCAGTGCTAAGACTAGCGCGACAGGCTACGAGCAGTACTTC.

The rearrangement joins TRBV7-9 to TRBJ2-1, with 8 bases fitting TRBD2. V shed 4 bases, J shed 9 bases, and the junction held 8 bases outside the gene matches. This CDR3 region has 14 residues. Per germline, CDR1 SEHNR and CDR2 FQNEAQ (reference sequence). The CDR3 DNA reads TGTGCCAGCAGCTCACGGGAGGGCGAGGGTGAGCAGTTCTTC. As protein: CASSSREGEGEQFF.

The chain has TRBV20-1 and TRBJ2-5; 8 bases are shared with TRBD2. Trimming removed 0 bases from V and 4 bases from J; junction bases left unmatched: 4. The CDR3 extends over 14 amino acids. The germline gives CDR1 DFQATT, CDR2 SNEGSKA (reference sequence). Here the CDR3 reads CSARDLAGLETQYF. The CDR3 bases are TGCAGTGCTAGAGACCTAGCGGGCCTAGAGACCCAGTACTTC.

The chain has TRBV6-5 and TRBJ2-1; D is unclear. The germline V gene has CDR1 MNHEY and CDR2 SVGAGI. CDR3 size: 15 residues. The ends were cut back, 5 bases at V and 7 bases at J, with 18 bases in the middle. CDR3 in DNA: TGTGCCAGCAGTCCCACAAGGGCTCGGAAGAATGAGCAGTTCTTC. Its protein is CASSPTRARKNEQFF.